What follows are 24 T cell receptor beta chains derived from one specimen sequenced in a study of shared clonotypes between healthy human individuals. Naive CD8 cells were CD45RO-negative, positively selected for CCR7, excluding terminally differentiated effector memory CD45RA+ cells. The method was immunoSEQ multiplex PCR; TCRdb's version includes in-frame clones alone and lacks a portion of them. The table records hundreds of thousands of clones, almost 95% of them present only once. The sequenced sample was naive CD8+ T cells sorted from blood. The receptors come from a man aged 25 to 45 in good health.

The CDR3 sequence is CASSLDRVTDTQYF. As DNA, the CDR3 is TGTGCCAGCAGCTTGGACAGGGTCACAGATACGCAGTATTTT. The genes are TRBV7-9 and TRBJ2-3; 8 nucleotides agree with TRBD1. This CDR3 has 14 amino acids. V lost 3 bases and J lost 2; bases outside the gene matches: 1. The germline gives CDR1 SEHNR, CDR2 FQNEAQ (reference sequence).

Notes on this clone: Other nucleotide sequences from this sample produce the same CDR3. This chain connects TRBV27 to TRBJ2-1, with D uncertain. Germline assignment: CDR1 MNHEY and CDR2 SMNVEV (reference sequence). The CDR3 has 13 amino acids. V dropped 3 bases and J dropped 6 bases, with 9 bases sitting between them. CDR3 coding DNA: TGTGCCAGCAGTTTTTCCCAGAGCAATGAGCAGTTCTTC. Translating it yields CASSFSQSNEQFF.

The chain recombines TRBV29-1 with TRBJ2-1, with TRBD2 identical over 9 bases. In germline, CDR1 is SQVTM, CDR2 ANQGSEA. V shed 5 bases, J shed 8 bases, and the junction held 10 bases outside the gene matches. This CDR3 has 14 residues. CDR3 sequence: CSVLWTSETHEQFF. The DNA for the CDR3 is TGCAGCGTTTTGTGGACTAGCGAAACCCATGAGCAGTTCTTC.

In nucleotides, the CDR3 is TGTGCCATCAGCGGGAGCACCTACGAGCAGTACTTC. This codes for CAISGSTYEQYF. The rearrangement links TRBV10-3 to TRBJ2-7, with D possibly being TRBD2 (6 bases). Germline CDR1 reads ENHRY; CDR2 reads SYGVKD. V was pared by 6 bases and J by 2 bases, with 8 bases between. CDR3 size: 12 residues.

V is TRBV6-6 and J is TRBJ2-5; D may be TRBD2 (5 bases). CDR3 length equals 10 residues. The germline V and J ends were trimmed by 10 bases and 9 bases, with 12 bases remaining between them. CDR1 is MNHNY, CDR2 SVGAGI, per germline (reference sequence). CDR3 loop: CATGNPSQYF. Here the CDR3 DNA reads TGTGCCACGGGGAACCCATCCCAGTACTTC.

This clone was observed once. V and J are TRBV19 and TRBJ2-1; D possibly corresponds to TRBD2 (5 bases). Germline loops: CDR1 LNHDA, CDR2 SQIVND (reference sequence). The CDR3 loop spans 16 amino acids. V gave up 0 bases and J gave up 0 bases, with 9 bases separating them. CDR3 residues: CASSIDPAGSYNEQFF. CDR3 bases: TGTGCCAGTAGTATAGATCCCGCGGGCTCCTACAATGAGCAGTTCTTC.

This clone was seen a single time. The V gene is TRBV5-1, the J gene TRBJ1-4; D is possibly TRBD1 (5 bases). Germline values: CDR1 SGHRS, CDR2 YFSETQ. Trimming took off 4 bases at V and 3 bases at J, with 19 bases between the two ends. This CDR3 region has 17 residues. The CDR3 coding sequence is TGCGCCAGCAGCAAATGGGATACAGGCGGTTCTAATGAAAAACTGTTTTTT. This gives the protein CASSKWDTGGSNEKLFF. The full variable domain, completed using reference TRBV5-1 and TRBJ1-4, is KAGVTQTPRYLIKTRGQQVTLSCSPISGHRSVSWYQQTPGQGLQFLFEYFSETQRNKGNFPGRFSGRQFSNSRSEMNVSTLELGDSALYLCASSKWDTGGSNEKLFFGSGTQLSVL.

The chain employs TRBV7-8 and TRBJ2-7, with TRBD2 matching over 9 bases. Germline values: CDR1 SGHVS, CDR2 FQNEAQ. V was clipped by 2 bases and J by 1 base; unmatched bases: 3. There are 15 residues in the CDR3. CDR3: CASSLWAGGSYEQYF. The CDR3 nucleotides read TGTGCCAGCAGCTTATGGGCGGGAGGGTCCTACGAGCAGTACTTC. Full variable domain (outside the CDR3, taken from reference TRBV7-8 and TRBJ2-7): GAGVSQSPRYKVAKRGQDVALRCDPISGHVSLFWYQQALGQGPEFLTYFQNEAQLDKSGLPSDRFFAERPEGSVSTLKIQRTQQEDSAVYLCASSLWAGGSYEQYFGPGTRLTVT.

The CDR3, as DNA: TGTGCCAGCAGCGTAGAGGCTAGCGGGCGGACAGATACGCAGTATTTT. It is translated as CASSVEASGRTDTQYF. J is TRBJ2-3 and V is TRBV9; the match to TRBD2 covers 8 bases. Germline V gene lookup returns CDR1 SGDLS and CDR2 YYNGEE. Unmatched junction bases numbered 6, after V lost 0 bases and J lost 3 bases. There are 16 residues in the CDR3.

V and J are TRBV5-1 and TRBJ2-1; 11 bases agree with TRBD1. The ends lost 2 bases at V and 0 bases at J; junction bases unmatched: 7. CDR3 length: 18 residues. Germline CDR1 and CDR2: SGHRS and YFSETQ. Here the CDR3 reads CASSFRDRGGSSYNEQFF. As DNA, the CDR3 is TGCGCCAGCAGCTTCCGGGACAGGGGGGGAAGCTCCTACAATGAGCAGTTCTTC.

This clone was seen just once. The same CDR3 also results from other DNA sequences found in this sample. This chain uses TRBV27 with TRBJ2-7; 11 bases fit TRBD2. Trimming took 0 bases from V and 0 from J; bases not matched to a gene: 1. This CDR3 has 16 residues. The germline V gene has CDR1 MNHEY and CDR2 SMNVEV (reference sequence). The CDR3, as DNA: TGTGCCAGCAGTTTATCGGGGACTAGCGGCTCCTACGAGCAGTACTTC. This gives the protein CASSLSGTSGSYEQYF.

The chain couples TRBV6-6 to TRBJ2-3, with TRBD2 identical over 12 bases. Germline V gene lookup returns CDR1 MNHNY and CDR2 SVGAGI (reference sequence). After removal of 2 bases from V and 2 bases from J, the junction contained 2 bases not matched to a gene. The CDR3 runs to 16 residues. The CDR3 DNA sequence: TGTGCCAGCAGTTACGGACTAGCGGGACCCACAGATACGCAGTATTTT. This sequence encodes CASSYGLAGPTDTQYF.

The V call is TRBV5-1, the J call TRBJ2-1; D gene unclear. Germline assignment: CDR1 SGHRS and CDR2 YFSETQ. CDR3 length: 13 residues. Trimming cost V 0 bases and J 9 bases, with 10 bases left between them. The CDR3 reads CASSLDGSFEQFF. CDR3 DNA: TGCGCCAGCAGCTTGGACGGGTCTTTTGAGCAGTTCTTC.

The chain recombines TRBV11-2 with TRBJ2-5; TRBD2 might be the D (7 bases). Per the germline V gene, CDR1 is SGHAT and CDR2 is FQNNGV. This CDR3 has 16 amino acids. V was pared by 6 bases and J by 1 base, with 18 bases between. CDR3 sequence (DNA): TGTGCCAGCAGTCGTCTGGGAGGGGGAATCCAAGAGACCCAGTACTTC. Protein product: CASSRLGGGIQETQYF.

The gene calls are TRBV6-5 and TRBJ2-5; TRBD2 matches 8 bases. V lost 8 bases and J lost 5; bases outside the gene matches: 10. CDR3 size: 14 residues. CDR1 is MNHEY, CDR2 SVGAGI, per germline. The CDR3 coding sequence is TGTGCCAGCGCTCCGGGAGGGCCTGGGGAGACCCAGTACTTC. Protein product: CASAPGGPGETQYF.

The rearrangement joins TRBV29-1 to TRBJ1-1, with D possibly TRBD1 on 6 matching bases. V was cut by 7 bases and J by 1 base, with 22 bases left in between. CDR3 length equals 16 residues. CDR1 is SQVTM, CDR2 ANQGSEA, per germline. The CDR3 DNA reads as TGCAGCGATGTATCCACAGGGAAGCTGGGGAACACTGAAGCTTTCTTT. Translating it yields CSDVSTGKLGNTEAFF.

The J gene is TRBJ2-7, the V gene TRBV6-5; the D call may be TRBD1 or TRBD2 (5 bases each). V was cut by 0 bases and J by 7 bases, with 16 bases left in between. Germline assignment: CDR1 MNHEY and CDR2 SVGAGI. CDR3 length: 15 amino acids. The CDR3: CASSYSTEPTGEQYF. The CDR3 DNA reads TGTGCCAGCAGTTACTCGACAGAGCCAACGGGGGAGCAGTACTTC.

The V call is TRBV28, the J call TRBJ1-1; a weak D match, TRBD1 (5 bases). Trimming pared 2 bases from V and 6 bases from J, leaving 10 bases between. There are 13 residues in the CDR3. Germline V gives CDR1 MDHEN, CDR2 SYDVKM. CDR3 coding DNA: TGTGCCAGCAGTTTAGGGGGTTCGTCTGAAGCTTTCTTT. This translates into CASSLGGSSEAFF.

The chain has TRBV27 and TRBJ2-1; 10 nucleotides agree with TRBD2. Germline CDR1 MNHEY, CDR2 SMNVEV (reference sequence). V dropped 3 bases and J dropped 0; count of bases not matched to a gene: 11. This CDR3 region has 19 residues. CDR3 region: CASSFLAGGSSSSYNEQFF. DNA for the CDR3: TGTGCCAGCAGTTTTTTAGCGGGAGGTTCTTCGAGCTCCTACAATGAGCAGTTCTTC.

CDR3 DNA sequence: TGTGCCAGCAGCTCCGGACAGGGGGCCGGGGAGCTGTTTTTT. Translated: CASSSGQGAGELFF. The chain employs TRBV5-4 and TRBJ2-2, with 10 positions matching TRBD1. This CDR3 region has 14 residues. After removal of 3 bases from V and 6 bases from J, the junction contained 2 bases not matched to a gene. CDR1 and CDR2 from the germline V gene are SGHNT and YYREEE (reference sequence).

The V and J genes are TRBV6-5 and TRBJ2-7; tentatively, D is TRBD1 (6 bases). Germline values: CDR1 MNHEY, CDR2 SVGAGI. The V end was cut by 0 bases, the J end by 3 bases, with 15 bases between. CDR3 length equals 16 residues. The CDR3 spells CASSYSLLDSNYEQYF. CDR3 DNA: TGTGCCAGCAGTTACTCGCTCTTGGACAGTAACTACGAGCAGTACTTC.

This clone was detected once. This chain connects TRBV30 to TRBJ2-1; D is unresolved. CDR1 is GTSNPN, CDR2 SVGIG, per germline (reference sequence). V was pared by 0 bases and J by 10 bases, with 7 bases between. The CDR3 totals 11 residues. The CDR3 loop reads CAWSVRHEQFF. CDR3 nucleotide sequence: TGTGCCTGGAGTGTCAGGCACGAGCAGTTCTTC.

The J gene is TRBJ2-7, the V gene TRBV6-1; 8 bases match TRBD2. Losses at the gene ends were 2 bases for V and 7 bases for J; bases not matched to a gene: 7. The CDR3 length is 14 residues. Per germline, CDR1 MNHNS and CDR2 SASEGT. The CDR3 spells CASSESGGVSEQYF. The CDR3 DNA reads TGTGCCAGCAGTGAATCGGGGGGGGTTTCGGAGCAGTACTTC.

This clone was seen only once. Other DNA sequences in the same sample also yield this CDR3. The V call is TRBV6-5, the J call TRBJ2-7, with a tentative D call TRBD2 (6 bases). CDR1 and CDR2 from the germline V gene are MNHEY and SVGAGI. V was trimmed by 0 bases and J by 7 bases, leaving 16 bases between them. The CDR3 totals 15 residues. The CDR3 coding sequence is TGTGCCAGCAGTTACTCCCTGAGCGGGTCAGGAGAGCAGTACTTC. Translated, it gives CASSYSLSGSGEQYF.